Presented here are 24 T cell receptor beta chains from one specimen sequenced in a study of T cell repertoires in cytomegalovirus infection. TCRdb re-analysed the reads in MiXCR, keeping a single row per CDR3 protein. This sample yields more than 200,000 distinct CDR3 sequences, of which approximately 8.3% are seen a single time; about 14% belongs to the top ten. Sequences were obtained from PBMCs. These receptors all come from a human donor in good health (CMV status not recorded). Some clones in this sample may be carry-over from other donors' samples.

V is TRBV28 and J is TRBJ2-5; TRBD1 is a possible D gene (5 bases). Trimming took off 0 bases at V and 4 bases at J, with 12 bases between the two ends. The CDR3 runs 15 residues. Germline V gene lookup returns CDR1 MDHEN and CDR2 SYDVKM. The CDR3 DNA reads TGTGCCAGCAGTTTATGGAGTACAGGCCGAGAGACCCAGTACTTC. It translates to CASSLWSTGRETQYF.

The chain couples TRBV19 to TRBJ2-3, with 7 bases identical to TRBD2. Trimming cost V 8 bases and J 1 base; bases outside gene matches: 6. The CDR3 loop spans 14 amino acids. Looked up from germline, CDR1 is LNHDA and CDR2 is SQIVND (reference sequence). Here the CDR3 reads CASAMAGGTDTQYF. The DNA for the CDR3 is TGTGCCAGTGCCATGGCGGGGGGCACAGATACGCAGTATTTT.

The V call is TRBV9, the J call TRBJ2-2; TRBD2 matches at 15 bases. Germline V gives CDR1 SGDLS, CDR2 YYNGEE. The CDR3 totals 16 residues. V shed 4 bases and J 6 bases; nucleotides not matched to a gene: 4. CDR3: CASSPGLAGGAGELFF. The CDR3 region has the DNA TGTGCCAGCAGCCCCGGACTAGCGGGAGGGGCCGGGGAGCTGTTTTTT.

In this sample, this clonotype turned up a few times. The chain links TRBV19 to TRBJ2-5; perhaps TRBD1 as D (6 bases). CDR1 and CDR2 from the germline V gene are LNHDA and SQIVND (reference sequence). This CDR3 contains 15 residues. V lost 4 bases, J lost 2 bases, and 14 bases lay in between. This CDR3 reads CASSTAGTPQETQYF. As DNA, the CDR3 is TGTGCCAGTAGTACAGCCGGGACACCGCAAGAGACCCAGTACTTC.

The chain combines TRBV2 with TRBJ2-1; 9 nucleotides line up with TRBD2. The germline CDR1 and CDR2 sequences are SNHLY and FYNNEI. The junction had 7 bases not matched to a gene; V was cut back by 6 bases and J by 4 bases. The CDR3 loop spans 15 amino acids. This chain's CDR3 is CASRPGLAGYNEQFF. CDR3 sequence (DNA): TGTGCCAGCAGGCCCGGTCTAGCGGGGTACAATGAGCAGTTCTTC.

As concerns this clonotype: A much larger clone differs from this one at a single base, so this may be a read error. V and J are TRBV7-9 and TRBJ2-7, with no clear D. CDR1 and CDR2 (germline): SEHNR, FQNEAQ (reference sequence). The CDR3 spans 11 residues. V shed 4 bases and J shed 6 bases, with 7 bases lying between them. CDR3 DNA sequence: TGTGCCAGCAGCTCCTTAGGCGAGCAGTACGTC. Its protein product is CASSSLGEQYV.

There are many counts of this clonotype. This chain links TRBV7-2 with TRBJ2-7; the D gene could be TRBD1 or TRBD2 (5 bases each). The germline CDR1 and CDR2 sequences are SGHTA and FQGNSA. The V and J ends lost 4 bases and 5 bases respectively, with 15 bases between them. The CDR3 runs 14 residues. As DNA, the CDR3 is TGTGCCAGCAGCTACCGGGACCGGAGTAACGAGCAGTACTTC. This gives the protein CASSYRDRSNEQYF. The whole variable domain, remainder taken from reference TRBV7-2 and TRBJ2-7, is GAGVSQSPSNKVTEKGKDVELRCDPISGHTALYWYRQSLGQGLEFLIYFQGNSAPDKSGLPSDRFSAERTGGSVSTLTIQRTQQEDSAVYLCASSYRDRSNEQYFGPGTRLTVT.

The rearrangement uses TRBV29-1 and TRBJ1-2; D is unresolved. Looked up from germline, CDR1 is SQVTM and CDR2 is ANQGSEA. V was shortened by 6 bases and J by 8 bases, with 19 bases between the two germline ends. CDR3 length: 13 amino acids. In DNA form, the CDR3 reads TGCAGCGTCACCGTGGAGGCCAGTCGGGGCTACACCTTC. Translation: CSVTVEASRGYTF.

The genes are TRBV7-3 and TRBJ2-1; D could derive from TRBD1 or TRBD2 (5 bases each). V was pared by 4 bases and J by 1 base, with 14 bases between. Germline CDR1 reads SGHTA; CDR2 reads FQGTGA. The CDR3 is made up of 16 amino acids. The CDR3 reads CASSSTGTASYNEQFF. The CDR3 nucleotides read TGTGCCAGCAGCTCCACCGGGACCGCTTCCTACAATGAGCAGTTCTTC.

The J gene is TRBJ1-5, the V gene TRBV30; tentatively, D is TRBD1 (5 bases). Looked up from germline, CDR1 is GTSNPN and CDR2 is SVGIG (reference sequence). V dropped 1 base and J dropped 7 bases, with 17 bases sitting between them. The CDR3 sequence is 15 residues long. CDR3 coding DNA: TGTGCCTGGAGTGCCGGGACTCTCAACGGGCAGCCCCAGCATTTT. This gives the protein CAWSAGTLNGQPQHF.

This clonotype was counted ten times or more. The chain uses TRBV20-1 and TRBJ1-4; D unclear. Germline CDR1 is DFQATT and CDR2 is SNEGSKA (reference sequence). V was clipped by 4 bases and J by 4 bases, with 7 bases between them. The length of the CDR3 is 12 residues. The CDR3 protein is CSATRVNEKLFF. The CDR3 DNA follows: TGCAGTGCTACCCGGGTTAATGAAAAACTGTTTTTT.

This clonotype has a count of ten or more. The chain recombines TRBV7-2 with TRBJ1-6; D possibly corresponds to TRBD1 (5 bases). Germline V gene sequence: CDR1 SGHTA, CDR2 FQGNSA. V lost 1 base and J lost 0, with 16 bases in between. The CDR3 runs 19 residues. The CDR3 DNA sequence: TGTGCCAGCAGCTTAGAATTCTCTGGGGGGAGCTCCTATAATTCACCCCTCCACTTT. Translating gives CASSLEFSGGSSYNSPLHF.

This clonotype was seen only a few times. The chain carries TRBV7-3 and TRBJ2-7, with D perhaps TRBD1 (6 bases). V was pared by 7 bases and J by 0 bases, with 13 bases between. Germline V gene sequence: CDR1 SGHTA, CDR2 FQGTGA. The CDR3 length is 14 residues. As DNA, the CDR3 is TGTGCCAGCACCATGGACAGTGGCTCCTACGAGCAGTACTTC. Translation gives CASTMDSGSYEQYF.

This clonotype has ten or more counts. The rearrangement links TRBV7-2 to TRBJ1-3; D remains ambiguous. Looked up from germline, CDR1 is SGHTA and CDR2 is FQGNSA. The CDR3 spans 15 residues. V lost 5 bases and J lost 4, with 15 bases in between. The CDR3 loop is CASSPQRVPGNTIYF. In nucleotides, the CDR3 is TGTGCCAGCAGCCCCCAACGGGTCCCCGGAAACACCATATATTTT. Variable domain in full (rest from reference TRBV7-2 and TRBJ1-3): GAGVSQSPSNKVTEKGKDVELRCDPISGHTALYWYRQSLGQGLEFLIYFQGNSAPDKSGLPSDRFSAERTGGSVSTLTIQRTQQEDSAVYLCASSPQRVPGNTIYFGEGSWLTVV.

About this clonotype itself: A single base separates this from a much larger clone, so it may be a read error. The chain uses TRBV6-2 or TRBV6-3 and TRBJ2-7, with TRBD2 identical over 9 bases. Germline V gene sequence: CDR1 MNHEY, CDR2 SVGEGT. This CDR3 spans 14 amino acids. The CDR3 nucleotides are TGTGCCAGCAGAAATAGCGGGGGCGCCTACGAGCAGTGCTTC. Encoded protein: CASRNSGGAYEQCF.

The sample holds many counts of this clonotype. The rearrangement uses TRBV4-1 and TRBJ1-1, with no clear D. This CDR3 has 16 amino acids. CDR1 and CDR2 from the germline V gene are MGHRA and YSYEKL. V gave up 7 bases and J gave up 1 base, with 19 bases separating them. CDR3: CASNFNEEAENTEAFF. In nucleotides, the CDR3 is TGCGCCAGCAATTTTAACGAGGAGGCGGAGAACACTGAAGCTTTCTTT.

This clonotype has a count of ten or more. J is TRBJ1-3 and V is TRBV7-6; D might be TRBD1 (5 bases). The CDR3 covers 15 residues. CDR1 is SGHVS and CDR2 is FNYEAQ in the germline V gene. The V gene lost 4 bases and the J gene lost 0 bases, with 10 bases spanning the gap. In nucleotides, the CDR3 is TGTGCCAGCAGCTCCAGGGTGAGCTCTGGAAACACCATATATTTT. Translation: CASSSRVSSGNTIYF.

The rearrangement links TRBV20-1 to TRBJ2-3; a weak D match, TRBD2 (5 bases). V lost 5 bases and J lost 6, with 21 bases in between. This CDR3 has 15 residues. Looked up from germline, CDR1 is DFQATT and CDR2 is SNEGSKA (reference sequence). CDR3 amino acids: CSACSARAVADTQYF. The CDR3 nucleotides read TGCAGTGCTTGTAGCGCTAGGGCAGTTGCGGATACGCAGTATTTT.

The rearrangement links TRBV20-1 to TRBJ2-1, with 9 bases aligning to TRBD2. The CDR3 extends over 14 amino acids. The germline V gene encodes CDR1 DFQATT and CDR2 SNEGSKA (reference sequence). V shed 1 base and J 6 bases; nucleotides not matched to a gene: 4. The CDR3 loop reads CSARGGLAGNEQFF. The CDR3 DNA follows: TGCAGTGCTAGAGGGGGACTAGCCGGCAATGAGCAGTTCTTC.

This clonotype was counted ten times or more. CDR3 amino acids: CASSLVGANVLTF. The CDR3, as DNA: TGTGCCAGCAGCTTAGTTGGGGCCAACGTCCTGACTTTC. V gene TRBV7-9 combines with J gene TRBJ2-6; D is uncertain. From germline, CDR1 is SEHNR and CDR2 FQNEAQ (reference sequence). CDR3 length equals 13 residues. Trimming stripped 1 base from V and 3 bases from J, with 1 base between.

This clonotype came up many times. The genes are TRBV20-1 and TRBJ2-1, with TRBD2 identical over 7 bases. This CDR3 has 13 amino acids. Germline loops: CDR1 DFQATT, CDR2 SNEGSKA (reference sequence). With 6 bases clipped from V and 5 bases from J, the junction kept 7 bases outside the gene matches. The CDR3 DNA reads as TGCAGTGCCAGACTAGCCCCCCACAATGAGCAGTTCTTC. Amino acid sequence: CSARLAPHNEQFF.

This clonotype was counted many times. V and J are TRBV7-2 and TRBJ2-3; D remains ambiguous. The CDR3 is 14 residues long. Germline CDR1 is SGHTA and CDR2 is FQGNSA. Trimming shortened V by 5 bases and J by 7 bases, and 16 bases separated the two germline ends. DNA for the CDR3: TGTGCCAGCAGCCCCGGTCATCTCGGGTATACGCAGTATTTT. It codes for CASSPGHLGYTQYF.

There are a few counts of this clonotype. This chain connects TRBV28 to TRBJ1-4, with TRBD1 as a possible D gene (5 bases). This CDR3 contains 17 residues. Trimming removed 1 base from V and 5 bases from J, with 17 bases in between. CDR1 and CDR2 (germline): MDHEN, SYDVKM. The DNA for the CDR3 is TGTGCCAGCAGTTTATCTTCCCGCAGACAGAAAAATGAAAAACTGTTTTTT. This gives the protein CASSLSSRRQKNEKLFF.

This clonotype was counted many times. The V gene is TRBV6-8, the J gene TRBJ1-5; 7 positions match TRBD1. V was clipped by 2 bases and J by 6 bases; unmatched bases: 1. This CDR3 has 13 residues. In germline, CDR1 is MNHGY, CDR2 SAAAGT. The CDR3 DNA is TGTGCCAGCAGTTACAGGGGGCTTCAGCCCCAGCATTTT. It encodes CASSYRGLQPQHF.